The entry below gives a single T cell receptor (beta chain) sequence along with its context. Its antigen is unidentified. With 60 Vbeta and 13 Jbeta primers, the PCR was carried out. Here immunoSEQ multiplex PCR was the method, and the copy in TCRdb shows in-frame clones only, minus some. Among about 160,000 clones, roughly four fifths were seen once, and the ten largest hold 2.5% to 3%. The data derive from a study of cytomegalovirus exposure and HLA in healthy donors. Findings and caveats of the study: Confirmation was obtained in vitro that a few CMV-associated chains are specific for CMV antigens.

This CDR3 contains 15 residues. V was cut by 0 bases and J by 7 bases, with 11 bases left in between. The germline CDR1 and CDR2 sequences are SGHRS and YFSETQ. The sample comprised PBMCs. The TCR comes from a woman in her forties or fifties in good health and CMV-seropositive. This chain joins TRBV5-1 and TRBJ1-6, with D possibly being TRBD1 (5 bases). The CDR3 reads CASSLAGRGNSPLHF. The CDR3 bases are TGCGCCAGCAGCTTGGCAGGGCGGGGGAATTCACCCCTCCACTTT. Full variable domain (remainder filled in from reference TRBV5-1 and TRBJ1-6): KAGVTQTPRYLIKTRGQQVTLSCSPISGHRSVSWYQQTPGQGLQFLFEYFSETQRNKGNFPGRFSGRQFSNSRSEMNVSTLELGDSALYLCASSLAGRGNSPLHFGNGTRLTVT.